These T cell receptor beta chains were read from a single sample in a study of human T cells and chemical hapten exposure. In TCRdb, the RACE reads were re-called with MiXCR into one record per CDR3 protein. The repertoire has 330,000 or so distinct CDR3 sequences, over 6% of them found once; the top ten carry over 5.5%. This specimen consisted of whole blood, obtained in connection with sensitization to the hapten diphenylcyclopropenone (DPC). The receptors come from a woman younger than 35 with alopecia areata. Some clones in this sample may be carry-over from other donors' samples. The CDR3 runs from the conserved cysteine through the conserved F or W. A D gene is named only where the DNA matches it firmly. The size entry is marked missing in some rows and otherwise reads once, few, many or a size class.

d_call | j_call | clone_size | v_call | cdr3_aa | cdr3_nt
NA | TRBJ2-3 | NA | TRBV6-5 | CASSRGTHQTSTDTQYF | TGTGCCAGCAGCAGAGGGACACACCAAACTAGCACAGATACGCAGTATTTT
TRBD1 | TRBJ1-1 | many | TRBV7-2 | CASSLGRGLGTEAFF | TGTGCCAGCAGCTTGGGCAGGGGGCTCGGCACTGAAGCTTTCTTT
TRBD1 | TRBJ2-6 | many | TRBV9 | CASSVGGGAGANVLTF | TGTGCCAGCAGCGTAGGAGGGGGCGCTGGGGCCAACGTCCTGACTTTC
NA | TRBJ2-3 | many | TRBV6-2/TRBV6-3 | CASGHFTESVSPSTDTQYF | TGTGCCAGCGGACATTTTACTGAATCCGTCTCGCCTAGCACAGATACGCAGTATTTT
TRBD2 | TRBJ2-3 | once | TRBV3-1 | CASSLDLADTDTQYF | TGTGCCAGCAGCCTCGATCTAGCGGACACAGATACGCAGTATTTT
TRBD1 | TRBJ2-7 | few | TRBV20-1 | CSAGGTGGRYEQYF | TGCAGTGCTGGAGGGACAGGGGGTCGCTACGAGCAGTACTTC
NA | TRBJ2-4 | few | TRBV7-2 | CASSLGAAKNIQYF | TGTGCCAGCAGCTTAGGGGCAGCCAAAAACATTCAGTACTTC
NA | TRBJ1-1 | many | TRBV20-1 | CSARRGALDTEAFF | TGCAGTGCTAGAAGGGGGGCGCTTGACACTGAAGCTTTCTTT
NA | TRBJ1-1 | many | TRBV7-2 | CASSFGSSEAFF | TGTGCCAGCAGCTTTGGGTCTTCTGAAGCTTTCTTT
NA | TRBJ1-1 | many | TRBV7-2 | CASSRPGHPYTEAFF | TGTGCCAGCAGCCGTCCGGGACACCCATACACTGAAGCTTTCTTT
NA | TRBJ1-1 | many | TRBV6-5 | CASSRSAFTEAFF | TGTGCCAGCAGTCGTTCGGCGTTCACTGAAGCTTTCTTT
NA | TRBJ1-3 | many | TRBV9 | CASSVPSSGNTIYF | TGTGCCAGCAGCGTACCGAGCTCTGGAAACACCATATATTTT
TRBD1 | TRBJ2-7 | NA | TRBV20-1 | CSATWDRGTYEQYF | TGCAGTGCTACTTGGGACAGGGGCACCTACGAGCAGTACTTC
TRBD1 | TRBJ1-1 | NA | TRBV6-1 | CASSLTGTGGAWSFF | TGTGCCAGCAGTCTAACCGGGACAGGGGGCGCCTGGTCTTTCTTT
TRBD2 | TRBJ2-5 | few | TRBV28 | CASSPTSGGTGRTQYF | TGTGCCAGCAGCCCAACTAGCGGGGGGACCGGACGGACCCAGTACTTC
TRBD1 | TRBJ2-4 | NA | TRBV6-5 | CASSYRTGGIQYF | TGTGCCAGCAGTTACCGGACAGGGGGCATTCAGTACTTC
NA | TRBJ1-1 | many | TRBV5-1 | CASSLLRDKNTEAFF | TGCGCCAGCAGCTTGCTCCGGGACAAGAACACTGAAGCTTTCTTT
NA | TRBJ1-2 | many | TRBV7-3 | CASSRSAGGPAYGYTF | TGTGCCAGCAGCCGAAGTGCGGGGGGCCCTGCGTATGGCTACACCTTC
NA | TRBJ1-3 | many | TRBV7-9 | CASRGGLSGNTIYF | TGTGCCAGCCGAGGCGGGCTCTCTGGAAACACCATATATTTT
TRBD2 | TRBJ2-5 | NA | TRBV7-2 | CASRLAGQETQYF | TGTGCCTCCCGACTAGCGGGGCAAGAGACCCAGTACTTC
NA | TRBJ1-3 | many | TRBV7-9 | CASSPLAENTIYF | TGTGCCAGCAGCCCTCTGGCCGAGAACACCATATATTTT
NA | TRBJ1-5 | NA | TRBV12-5 | CASGLVESQPQHF | TGTGCTAGTGGTTTGGTAGAGTCTCAGCCCCAGCATTTT
NA | TRBJ1-1 | many | TRBV7-2 | CASSLDRYSPNTEAFF | TGTGCCAGCAGCTTAGACAGATACAGCCCGAACACTGAAGCTTTCTTT
NA | TRBJ2-3 | few | TRBV5-1 | CASRGGSVQDTQYF | TGCGCCAGCAGAGGGGGAAGCGTTCAAGATACGCAGTATTTT
NA | TRBJ2-7 | NA | TRBV13 | CASSLGATALGSGQYF | TGTGCCAGCAGCTTAGGGGCTACAGCGCTGGGGTCGGGGCAGTACTTC
TRBD1 | TRBJ1-6 | many | TRBV7-9 | CASSLQGTANFPLHF | TGTGCCAGCAGCTTACAGGGGACAGCTAATTTCCCCCTCCACTTT
NA | TRBJ2-3 | many | TRBV7-2 | CASSLNPKRAYTDTQYF | TGTGCCAGCAGCTTAAACCCCAAGCGGGCCTACACAGATACGCAGTATTTT
NA | TRBJ2-7 | few | TRBV3-1 | CASSPSDRPTYEQYF | TGTGCCAGCAGCCCCAGTGACCGACCCACCTACGAGCAGTACTTC
NA | TRBJ1-6 | many | TRBV29-1 | CSVEVQGASTLHF | TGCAGCGTTGAGGTTCAGGGAGCGTCAACCCTCCACTTT